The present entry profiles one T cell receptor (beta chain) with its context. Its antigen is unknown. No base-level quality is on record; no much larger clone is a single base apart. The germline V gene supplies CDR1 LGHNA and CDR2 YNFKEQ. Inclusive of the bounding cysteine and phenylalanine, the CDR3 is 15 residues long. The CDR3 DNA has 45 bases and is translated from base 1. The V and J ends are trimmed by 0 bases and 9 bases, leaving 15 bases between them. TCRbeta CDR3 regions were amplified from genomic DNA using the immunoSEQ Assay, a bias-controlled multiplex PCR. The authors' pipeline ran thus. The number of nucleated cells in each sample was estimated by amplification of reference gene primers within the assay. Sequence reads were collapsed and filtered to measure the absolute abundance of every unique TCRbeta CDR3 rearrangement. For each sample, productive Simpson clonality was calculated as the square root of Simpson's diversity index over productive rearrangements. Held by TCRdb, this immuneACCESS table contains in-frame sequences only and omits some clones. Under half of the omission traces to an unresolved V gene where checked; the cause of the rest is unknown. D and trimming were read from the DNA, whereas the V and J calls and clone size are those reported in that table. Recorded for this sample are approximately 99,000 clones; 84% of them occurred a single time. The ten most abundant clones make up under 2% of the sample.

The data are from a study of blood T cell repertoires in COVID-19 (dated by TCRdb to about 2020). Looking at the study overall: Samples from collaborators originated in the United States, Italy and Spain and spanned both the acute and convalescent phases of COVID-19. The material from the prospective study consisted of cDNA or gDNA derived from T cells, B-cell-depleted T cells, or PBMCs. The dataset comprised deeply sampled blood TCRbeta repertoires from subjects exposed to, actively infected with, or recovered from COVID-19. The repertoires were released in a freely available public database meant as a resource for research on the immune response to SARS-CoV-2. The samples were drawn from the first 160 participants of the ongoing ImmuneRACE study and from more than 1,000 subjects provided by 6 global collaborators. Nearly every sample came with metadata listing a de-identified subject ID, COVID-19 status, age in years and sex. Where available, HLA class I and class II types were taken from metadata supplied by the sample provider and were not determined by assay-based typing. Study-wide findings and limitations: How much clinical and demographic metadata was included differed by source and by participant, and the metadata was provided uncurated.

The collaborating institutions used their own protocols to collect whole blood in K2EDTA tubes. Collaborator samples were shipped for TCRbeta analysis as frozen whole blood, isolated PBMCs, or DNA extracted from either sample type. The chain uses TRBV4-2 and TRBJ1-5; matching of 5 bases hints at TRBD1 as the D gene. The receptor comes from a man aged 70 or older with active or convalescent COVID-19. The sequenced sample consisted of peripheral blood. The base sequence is TGTGCCAGCAGCCAAGATAGTCGGGCCGGGGGGCCCCAGCATTTT. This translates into CASSQDSRAGGPQHF.